This passage covers 23 T cell receptor beta chains from one sample sequenced in a study of cytomegalovirus exposure and HLA in healthy donors. 13 Jbeta primers and 60 Vbeta primers were used for the PCR. The repertoire was sequenced with immunoSEQ multiplex PCR; TCRdb's copy has only in-frame clones and lacks some. The table records about 140,000 clones, about four fifths of them present only once. The specimen was PBMCs. The receptors shown here come from a male donor in good health and CMV-seronegative.

CDR3 in DNA: TGTGCCTGGACCCGAGGGACTCTTGGCGCTTTCTTT. Amino acid sequence: CAWTRGTLGAFF. The chain recombines TRBV30 with TRBJ1-1; tentative D call: TRBD1 (5 bases). The V end was cut by 4 bases, the J end by 11 bases, with 17 bases between. Germline CDR1 GTSNPN, CDR2 SVGIG (reference sequence). This CDR3 has 12 residues.

The chain recombines TRBV19 with TRBJ2-1, with D maybe TRBD2 (6 bases). The CDR3 consists of 13 residues. V was clipped by 3 bases and J by 3 bases, with 6 bases between them. From germline, CDR1 is LNHDA and CDR2 SQIVND (reference sequence). The DNA of the CDR3 is TGTGCCAGTAGTATCGGGAGCTACAATGAGCAGTTCTTC. Amino acids: CASSIGSYNEQFF.

The chain couples TRBV19 to TRBJ2-2; 7 bases match TRBD1. The CDR3 spans 15 residues. V gave up 5 bases and J gave up 4 bases; unmatched junction bases: 7. CDR1 LNHDA and CDR2 SQIVND come from the germline V gene (reference sequence). This CDR3 reads CASSLQGMSTGELFF. In nucleotides, the CDR3 is TGTGCCAGTAGTCTACAGGGGATGAGCACCGGGGAGCTGTTTTTT.

The chain combines TRBV11-3 with TRBJ2-7, with no clear D. Germline assignment: CDR1 SGHNT and CDR2 YENEEA. The CDR3 runs to 13 residues. V lost 1 base, J lost 3 bases, and 7 bases lay in between. CDR3 in DNA: TGTGCCAGCAGCTTAGCGGCAGGCTACGAGCAGTACTTC. Its translation: CASSLAAGYEQYF.

The V call is TRBV16, the J call TRBJ2-7; possibly TRBD1 for D (6 bases). CDR3 length equals 16 residues. Germline values: CDR1 KGHSY, CDR2 FQNENV. Trimming took off 3 bases at V and 3 bases at J, with 18 bases between the two ends. DNA for the CDR3: TGTGCCAGCAGCCAGACAGGCGTGTCACGATACTACGAGCAGTACTTC. The encoded protein is CASSQTGVSRYYEQYF.

Comments on this clone: At one of its ends the junction is not consistent with the germline gene, which may arise from a read error. The chain couples TRBV7-7 to TRBJ2-2; possibly TRBD1 for D (6 bases). The length of the CDR3 is 16 residues. Germline V gene data show CDR1 as SSHAT and CDR2 as FNYEAQ (reference sequence). The CDR3 loop is CASSLAGAANTGELFF. For the CDR3, the DNA is TGTGCTAGCAGCTTAGCAGGGGCCGCGAACACCGGGGAGCTGTTTTTT.

The rearrangement uses TRBV5-1 and TRBJ2-5; a weak D match, TRBD1 (6 bases). The DNA matches TRBJ2-7 better at its end, which makes the J call doubtful. CDR3 length: 17 amino acids. CDR1 and CDR2 (germline): SGHRS, YFSETQ. The CDR3 protein is CASSPTPPGQLSYEQYF. The CDR3 nucleotides are TGCGCCAGCAGCCCCACCCCGCCCGGACAGCTATCCTACGAGCAGTACTTC.

The V call is TRBV6-5, the J call TRBJ1-1, with D possibly TRBD1 on 6 matching bases. Between the trimmed V and J ends, which lost 6 bases and 7 bases, there was a span of 12 bases. Per the germline V gene, CDR1 is MNHEY and CDR2 is SVGAGI. The CDR3 extends over 12 amino acids. CDR3 sequence: CASRRGGHEAFF. CDR3 nucleotides: TGTGCCAGCAGGCGAGGGGGTCATGAAGCTTTCTTT.

The chain couples TRBV6-5 to TRBJ1-3, with unresolved D. CDR1 is MNHEY, CDR2 SVGAGI, per germline. The CDR3 spans 15 residues. V lost 0 bases, J lost 5 bases, and 11 bases lay in between. The CDR3 bases are TGTGCCAGCAGTTACTCCACGCGACTGAGAAACACCATATATTTT. It encodes CASSYSTRLRNTIYF.

The rearrangement uses TRBV4-1 and TRBJ1-2; D perhaps matches TRBD1 (6 bases). Between the trimmed V and J ends, which lost 0 bases and 7 bases, there was a span of 15 bases. The CDR3 extends over 15 amino acids. CDR1 is MGHRA and CDR2 is YSYEKL in the germline V gene. In nucleotides, the CDR3 is TGCGCCAGCAGCCAAGAAACCGGGACATTAAGTGGCTACACCTTC. Translated, it gives CASSQETGTLSGYTF.

The rearrangement joins TRBV10-3 to TRBJ2-2; 10 bases are a match to TRBD2. The CDR3 loop spans 14 amino acids. The J segment lost 2 bases and the V segment lost 10 bases, leaving 4 bases of the junction unmatched. The germline V gene encodes CDR1 ENHRY and CDR2 SYGVKD. The CDR3 sequence: CATRTSGNTGELFF. The CDR3 region has the DNA TGTGCCACCCGGACTAGCGGAAACACCGGGGAGCTGTTTTTT.

Remarks on this clone: A read error is likely here: a far larger clone is one base away. Different DNA sequences within this sample yield the same CDR3. This chain uses TRBV6-1 with TRBJ1-1; D unclear. The CDR3 is 13 residues long. V lost 3 bases to trimming and J lost 1 base, with 6 bases between them. Germline CDR1 reads MNHNS; CDR2 reads SASEGT. CDR3 nucleotides: TGTGCCAGCAGTGAGAGCGAGAACACTGAAGCTTTCTTT. Translating gives CASSESENTEAFF.

The rearrangement joins TRBV6-1 to TRBJ2-5, with a possible D match to TRBD1 (7 bases). CDR1 and CDR2 (germline): MNHNS, SASEGT. V was trimmed by 2 bases and J by 5 bases, leaving 12 bases between them. The CDR3 totals 14 residues. CDR3 loop: CASSEIRGAETQYF. CDR3 DNA sequence: TGTGCCAGCAGTGAAATCAGGGGGGCCGAGACCCAGTACTTC.

This clone was recorded a few times. The V and J genes are TRBV27 and TRBJ1-1; D not resolved. V lost 4 bases and J 4 bases, leaving 13 bases between the germline ends. Germline CDR1 and CDR2: MNHEY and SMNVEV (reference sequence). This CDR3 has 14 residues. CDR3 in amino acids: CASSSVVVGTEAFF. The CDR3 DNA follows: TGTGCCAGCAGTTCGGTTGTAGTCGGCACTGAAGCTTTCTTT.

The CDR3 bases are TGTGCCAGCAGCTTGTTTGGGACAGGCCCGGGAGGGGCCAACGTCCTGACTTTC. It is translated as CASSLFGTGPGGANVLTF. This chain uses TRBV5-4 with TRBJ2-6; TRBD1 aligns across 8 bases. CDR1 and CDR2 (germline): SGHNT, YYREEE (reference sequence). The J segment lost 4 bases and the V segment lost 1 base, leaving 10 bases of the junction unmatched. The CDR3 loop spans 18 amino acids.

This sequence joins TRBV5-1 and TRBJ2-7; perhaps TRBD1 as D (5 bases). CDR1 is SGHRS and CDR2 is YFSETQ in the germline V gene. V was trimmed by 0 bases and J by 3 bases, leaving 16 bases between them. CDR3 length: 16 amino acids. In nucleotides, the CDR3 is TGCGCCAGCAGCTTGGGATTGGGGCTCACCCACTACGAGCAGTACTTC. This translates into CASSLGLGLTHYEQYF.

The V and J genes are TRBV5-4 and TRBJ2-2; TRBD1 might be the D (5 bases). V dropped 4 bases and J dropped 1 base, with 14 bases sitting between them. Looked up from germline, CDR1 is SGHNT and CDR2 is YYREEE (reference sequence). This CDR3 spans 16 amino acids. CDR3 amino acids: CASSNVRRVNTGELFF. As DNA, the CDR3 is TGTGCCAGCAGCAACGTCCGCAGGGTGAACACCGGGGAGCTGTTTTTT.

The V call is TRBV5-1, the J call TRBJ2-7, with D hard to call. Germline V gene lookup returns CDR1 SGHRS and CDR2 YFSETQ. The V and J ends lost 3 bases and 7 bases respectively, with 8 bases between them. The CDR3 is 11 residues long. DNA of the CDR3: TGCGCCAGCAGCTCTAGAGGAGAGCAGTACTTC. Translated, it gives CASSSRGEQYF.

V and J are TRBV5-6 and TRBJ2-7; tentative D call: TRBD1 (6 bases). Deletions cut 3 bases from V and 4 bases from J, with 17 bases between. Germline CDR1 SGHDT, CDR2 YYEEEE. CDR3 length: 15 amino acids. The CDR3 bases are TGTGCCAGCAGCTCGGGACCAGGGGACGTGTACGAGCAGTACTTC. The encoded protein is CASSSGPGDVYEQYF.

The chain joins TRBV7-9 to TRBJ1-5; 10 bases fit TRBD1. This CDR3 contains 17 residues. V gave up 5 bases and J gave up 6 bases; unmatched junction bases: 13. Germline V gene lookup returns CDR1 SEHNR and CDR2 FQNEAQ (reference sequence). CDR3 in amino acids: CASSPGGTGVGLQPQHF. The CDR3 nucleotides read TGTGCCAGCAGCCCGGGGGGGACAGGGGTCGGCCTTCAGCCCCAGCATTTT.

The gene calls are TRBV4-2 and TRBJ2-3, with 13 nucleotides matching TRBD2. V lost 0 bases and J lost 4; bases outside the gene matches: 1. Germline loops: CDR1 LGHNA, CDR2 YNFKEQ. This CDR3 region has 16 residues. Here the CDR3 DNA reads TGTGCCAGCAGCCAAGATGGGACTAGCGGGGCAGATACGCAGTATTTT. Protein sequence: CASSQDGTSGADTQYF.

V gene TRBV7-3 combines with J gene TRBJ2-2, with 9 bases aligning to TRBD2. V lost 2 bases to trimming and J lost 3 bases; unmatched junction nucleotides: 4. This CDR3 contains 16 residues. Germline V gene data show CDR1 as SGHTA and CDR2 as FQGTGA. The CDR3 bases are TGTGCCAGCAGCTTAGCGGGGGGGCAGGACACCGGGGAGCTGTTTTTT. The encoded protein is CASSLAGGQDTGELFF.

CDR3 DNA: TGTGCCATCAGTGAGGCGGGGCGTCAAGAGACCCAGTACTTC. Its translation: CAISEAGRQETQYF. The chain carries TRBV10-3 and TRBJ2-5; D might be TRBD2 (6 bases). This CDR3 has 14 amino acids. Germline lookup yields CDR1 ENHRY and CDR2 SYGVKD. Trimming cost V 2 bases and J 2 bases, with 9 bases left between them.